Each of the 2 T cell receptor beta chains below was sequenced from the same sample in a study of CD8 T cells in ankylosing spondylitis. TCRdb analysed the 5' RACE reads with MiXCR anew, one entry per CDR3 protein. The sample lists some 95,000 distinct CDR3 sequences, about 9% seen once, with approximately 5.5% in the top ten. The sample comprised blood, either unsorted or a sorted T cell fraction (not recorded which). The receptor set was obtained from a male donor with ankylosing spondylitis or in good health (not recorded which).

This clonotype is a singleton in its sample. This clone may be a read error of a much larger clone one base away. This CDR3 reads CSARVIGGLKETQYF. For the CDR3, the DNA is TGCAGTGCTAGAGTCATAGGGGGTCTCAAAGAGACCCAGTACTTC. This sequence joins TRBV20-1 and TRBJ2-5, with D perhaps TRBD1 (6 bases). CDR1 DFQATT and CDR2 SNEGSKA come from the germline V gene (reference sequence). V shed 1 base and J shed 3 bases, with 15 bases lying between them. This CDR3 contains 15 residues.

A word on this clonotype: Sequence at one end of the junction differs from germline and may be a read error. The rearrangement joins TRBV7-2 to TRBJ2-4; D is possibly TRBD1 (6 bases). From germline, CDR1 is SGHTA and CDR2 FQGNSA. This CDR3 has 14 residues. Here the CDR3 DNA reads TGTGCCAGCAGCTTAGGTTTACAGGGATACATTAAGTACTTC. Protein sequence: CASSLGLQGYIKYF.